A selection of T cell receptor beta chains follows, all from one sample in a study of neurological immune-mediated disorders. In TCRdb, the 5' RACE reads were re-called with MiXCR into one record per CDR3 protein. The sample records fewer than 80,000 distinct CDR3 sequences, around 5.2% being singletons. The sample was PBMCs. The receptors were sampled from a woman aged 25 to 39 with multiple sclerosis. CDR3s include the opening cysteine and the closing phenylalanine or tryptophan. A D gene is named only where the DNA matches it firmly. Size values are once, few and many counts, or a class for expanded clones, and some rows have none.

V	J	size	D	DNA	CDR3
TRBV15	TRBJ2-5	many	-	TGTGCCACCAGCAGAGAAAGTGGAGGGCTGAGAGAGACCCAGTACTTC	CATSRESGGLRETQYF
TRBV12-3/TRBV12-4	TRBJ1-3	medium-sized	TRBD1	TGTGCCAGCACCCGACAGGGGTGGGACACCATATATTTT	CASTRQGWDTIYF
TRBV7-2	TRBJ2-3	many	-	TGTGCCAGCAGCTTTGGTGGGGTGGGACGGGGAGATACGCAGTATTTT	CASSFGGVGRGDTQYF
TRBV10-3	TRBJ1-3	many	-	TGTGCCATCAGTGAGTACACAGGCTCTGGAAACACCATATATTTT	CAISEYTGSGNTIYF
TRBV5-6	TRBJ2-7	many	-	TGTGCCAGCAGCTGGTGGCGGACCTTCCTCTACGAGCAGTACTTC	CASSWWRTFLYEQYF
TRBV10-3	TRBJ2-7	many	TRBD1	TGTGCCTCCCTAGGCGGGACAGGGACCTCCTACGAGCAGTACTTC	CASLGGTGTSYEQYF
TRBV5-1	TRBJ2-2	medium-sized	-	TGCGCCAGCACCCCAATTGATATGAACACCGGGGAGCTGTTTTTT	CASTPIDMNTGELFF
TRBV2	TRBJ1-4	few	TRBD1	TGTGCCAGCAGTCGACAGGGACTAAATGAAAAACTGTTTTTT	CASSRQGLNEKLFF
TRBV20-1	TRBJ1-1	many	-	TGCAGTGCTAGTCCCCACATTATGAACACTGAAGCTTTCTTT	CSASPHIMNTEAFF
TRBV27	TRBJ2-2	many	-	TGTGCCAGCAGTTTAATCGGTGACACCGGGGAGCTGTTTTTT	CASSLIGDTGELFF
TRBV20-1	TRBJ1-2	many	TRBD1	TGCAGTGCTAGAGCCTTACAGGGGGCGTCTGAGGGCTACACCTTC	CSARALQGASEGYTF
TRBV3-1	TRBJ2-1	many	-	TGTGCCAGCAGCCAGGAGGGTAGAATCTACAATGAGCAGTTCTTC	CASSQEGRIYNEQFF
TRBV7-8	TRBJ1-1	-	-	TGTGCCAGCAGCTCTTACATGAACACTGAAGCTTTCTTT	CASSSYMNTEAFF
TRBV10-3	TRBJ1-2	few	-	TGTGCCATCAGTGAGTCGGCAGAACCCACCTATGGCTACACCTTC	CAISESAEPTYGYTF
TRBV5-6	TRBJ2-1	many	-	TGTGCCAGCAGCTTGGTCAGGAGTGAGCAGTTCTTC	CASSLVRSEQFF
TRBV7-6	TRBJ2-7	-	-	TGTGCCAGCAGCTTGAGTCGCGGAGGCCCCTACGAGCAGTACTTC	CASSLSRGGPYEQYF
TRBV7-9	TRBJ1-1	many	TRBD1	TGTGCCAGCAGCTCGGGACAGGTGAACACTGAAGCTTTCTTT	CASSSGQVNTEAFF
TRBV12-3/TRBV12-4	TRBJ1-3	many	TRBD1	TGTGCCAGCTCCGAGGCGAGGGGGCGGTTTAGAGGAAACACCATATATTTT	CASSEARGRFRGNTIYF
TRBV6-6	TRBJ1-5	few	-	TGTGCCAGCAGTCCATCTAACGGCAATCAGCCCCAGAATTTT	CASSPSNGNQPQNF
TRBV6-5	TRBJ1-5	few	TRBD1	TGTGCCAGCAGGACAGGGGGCAAGGGCAATCAGCCCCAGCATTTT	CASRTGGKGNQPQHF
TRBV30	TRBJ1-2	many	-	TGTGCCTGGAGCCGGGTAATCTATGGCTACACCTTC	CAWSRVIYGYTF
TRBV7-2	TRBJ1-6	many	TRBD1	TGTGCCAGCAGCTTATGGACAGGGGGCTTATATAATTCACCCCTCCACTTT	CASSLWTGGLYNSPLHF
TRBV4-1	TRBJ2-2	many	TRBD1	TGCGCCAGCAGCCAACCAACAGGGGTAGGCGGGGAGCTGTTTTTT	CASSQPTGVGGELFF
TRBV24-1	TRBJ2-4	many	TRBD1	TGTGCCACCAGTGATGAGCGGACAGGGGATGGCATTCAGTACTTC	CATSDERTGDGIQYF
TRBV20-1	TRBJ1-2	large	-	TGCAGTGGGGGGATTATTGATGTACGCTATGGCTACACCTTC	CSGGIIDVRYGYTF
TRBV20-1	TRBJ2-7	-	TRBD1	TGCAGTGCTAGAGATTTCAGCGGGACAGGGAGCTACGAGCAGTACTTC	CSARDFSGTGSYEQYF
TRBV20-1	TRBJ1-6	few	-	TGCAGTGCTAGTACAGGGTATAACCTCCACTTT	CSASTGYNLHF
TRBV2	TRBJ2-7	few	TRBD2	TGTGCCAGCAGCCTAGCGGACTTTACCTACGAGCAGTACTTC	CASSLADFTYEQYF
TRBV16	TRBJ1-1	many	-	TGTGCCAGCAGCCAAAGCCTGAACACTGAAGCTTTCTTT	CASSQSLNTEAFF
TRBV7-9	TRBJ1-5	many	-	TGTGCCAGCGGCTCTAGCAATCAGCCCCAGCATTTT	CASGSSNQPQHF
TRBV20-1	TRBJ2-1	many	-	TGCAGTGCTAGCAGTCAGGGGCTCTACAATGAGCAGTTCTTC	CSASSQGLYNEQFF
TRBV4-1	TRBJ2-5	many	-	TGCGCCAGCAGCCAAGTCCGGAACCAAGAGACCCAGTACTTC	CASSQVRNQETQYF
TRBV20-1	TRBJ2-7	-	TRBD1	TGCAGTGCTTCCCGGGACAGCTCCTACGAGCAGTACTTC	CSASRDSSYEQYF
TRBV7-3	TRBJ1-1	many	-	TGTGCCAGCAGCCTTGACCATGGCACTGAAGCTTTCTTT	CASSLDHGTEAFF
TRBV20-1	TRBJ2-5	many	-	TGCAGTGCTAGGGATCGGCCGGGACGGAAAAACCAAGAGACCCAGTACTTC	CSARDRPGRKNQETQYF
TRBV28	TRBJ1-5	many	TRBD1	TGTGCCAGCAGTTTAAGGCTACTGGGGGGACAGGGAATTAGGCAGCCCCAGCATTTT	CASSLRLLGGQGIRQPQHF
TRBV20-1	TRBJ2-7	-	-	TGCAGTGCTAGAGATCGGGGAAGGGGCTTGTACGAGCAGTACTTC	CSARDRGRGLYEQYF
TRBV2	TRBJ2-4	many	TRBD1	TGTGCCAGCGCAGGGGGAAACATTCAGTACTTC	CASAGGNIQYF
TRBV6-5	TRBJ1-2	many	-	TGTGCCAGCACCGGGGAACCTAACTATGGCTACACCTTC	CASTGEPNYGYTF
TRBV6-6	TRBJ2-5	-	TRBD2	TGTGCCAGCAGACTGGACCCAGCGGGGGAGACCCAGTACTTC	CASRLDPAGETQYF
TRBV11-2	TRBJ2-5	many	TRBD2	TGTGCCAGCAGCGTAGGGACTAGCCTGGAGACCCAGTACTTC	CASSVGTSLETQYF
TRBV2	TRBJ2-5	few	TRBD2	TGTGCCAGCTTACTAGCGGGGGGACTGAGAGAGACCCAGTACTTC	CASLLAGGLRETQYF
TRBV5-1	TRBJ2-7	many	TRBD2	TGCGCCAGCAGCTTGGTGCTAGCGGGGGGGTCGCCCTACGAGCAGTACTTC	CASSLVLAGGSPYEQYF
TRBV5-1	TRBJ2-5	many	TRBD1	TGCGCCAGCAGCCTCAACCGGGACAGATTCCAAGAGACCCAGTACTTC	CASSLNRDRFQETQYF
TRBV29-1	TRBJ2-2	many	-	TGCAGCGTCGTGGACACACACACCGGGGAGCTGTTTTTT	CSVVDTHTGELFF
TRBV7-8	TRBJ2-1	few	-	TGTGCCAGCAGCACTGAAGGCGATGAGCAGTTCTTC	CASSTEGDEQFF
TRBV24-1	TRBJ2-1	many	-	TGTGCCACCAGTGATTCTCCGGGTTCAGGAAATGAGCAGTTCTTC	CATSDSPGSGNEQFF
TRBV5-6	TRBJ1-2	many	TRBD1	TGTGCCAGCACCCCCGGGACAGGGAACTATGGCTACACCTTC	CASTPGTGNYGYTF
TRBV7-9	TRBJ2-5	many	-	TGTGCCAGCAGCTCGGCCTGGGGCCCGGAGACCCAGTACTTC	CASSSAWGPETQYF
TRBV18	TRBJ2-2	few	-	TGTGCCAGCTCACCACGCAGGGCGAACACCGGGGAGCTGTTTTTT	CASSPRRANTGELFF
TRBV20-1	TRBJ2-3	-	-	TGCAGTGCTAGAGTAACAGGAGGCCAAGATACGCAGTATTTT	CSARVTGGQDTQYF
TRBV20-1	TRBJ1-6	many	-	TGCAGTGCTCGACGCATGGAGGGCGATAATTCACCCCTCCACTTT	CSARRMEGDNSPLHF
TRBV20-1	TRBJ1-5	many	-	TGCAGTGTCCCGAGGGGCAGGTCGGCCCAGCATTTT	CSVPRGRSAQHF
TRBV10-3	TRBJ2-5	few	-	TGTGCCACCACGCGGGGTGGAGAGACCCAGTACTTC	CATTRGGETQYF
TRBV6-5	TRBJ1-2	many	-	TGTGCCAGCAGTGGGGCAGGGGGCTACACCTTC	CASSGAGGYTF
TRBV11-2	TRBJ2-1	many	-	TGTGCCAGCAGCTTTCTAGGGGACCACAATGAGCAGTTCTTC	CASSFLGDHNEQFF
TRBV11-3	TRBJ1-1	few	-	TGTGCCAGCAGCTTAGACCAGACGTCTGAAGCTTTCTTT	CASSLDQTSEAFF